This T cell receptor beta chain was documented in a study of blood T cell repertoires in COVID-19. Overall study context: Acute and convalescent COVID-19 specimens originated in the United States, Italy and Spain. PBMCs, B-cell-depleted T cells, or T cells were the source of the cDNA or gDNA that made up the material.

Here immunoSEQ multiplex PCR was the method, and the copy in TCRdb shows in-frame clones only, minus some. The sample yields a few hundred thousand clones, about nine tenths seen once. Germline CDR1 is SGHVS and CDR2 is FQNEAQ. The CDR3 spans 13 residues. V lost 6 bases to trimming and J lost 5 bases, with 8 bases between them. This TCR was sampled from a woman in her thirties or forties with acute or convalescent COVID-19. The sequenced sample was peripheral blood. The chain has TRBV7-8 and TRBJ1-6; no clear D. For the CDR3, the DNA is TGTGCCAGCAGGTCCGGTGATAATTCACCCCTCCACTTT. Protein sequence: CASRSGDNSPLHF.